The entry below gives a single TCR beta chain sequence along with its context. The data derive from a study of T cells expressing NK-cell markers. TCRdb reanalyzed the 5' RACE reads, giving one entry per CDR3 protein sequence and no DNA. This sample's table reports approximately 150,000 distinct CDR3 sequences. Sequencing input: blood T cells: a sorted CD56 or NKG2C T cell subset, CD4+ or CD8+ T cells, or bulk PBMC T cells (not recorded which). This TCR derives from a man aged 18 to 29 in good health.

CDR3 in amino acids: CASSLETVGYGYTF. The chain carries TRBV5-4 and TRBJ1-2; the TCRdb D gene call, TRBD1, has no DNA to confirm it. The CDR3 is 14 amino acids. Germline CDR1 is SGHNT and CDR2 is YYREEE (reference sequence).